This TCR beta chain stems from a study of T-cell reconstitution after alpha-beta-depleted transplantation in children. The V gene's germline CDR1 is MDHEN and CDR2 SYDVKM. The CDR3 is made up of 14 amino acids. The V gene end was trimmed by 5 bases and the J gene end by 2 bases; junction bases not matched to a gene: 5. Study observations and caveats: Reportedly, alpha-beta T cells present about two months post-transplant originated from several hundred expanded clones of graft origin. It was newly produced T cells that mostly accounted for T-cell counts and diversity one year after transplant. Surviving recipient T cells and thymic progenitors accounted for the high day-60 TCRbeta diversity observed in some patients.

This clonotype appeared many times. Its matching antigen is unknown. Unique molecular identifiers were used to barcode this TCRbeta library. MiXCR, applied by TCRdb to the PCR reads, yields one record per CDR3 protein. The repertoire includes just under 150,000 distinct CDR3 sequences, around 10% of them detected once, and about a sixth sits in the top ten. The TCR originated in a female patient between 2 and 10 years old who had a stem cell transplant for congenital amegakaryocytic thrombocytopenia, so the T cells may come from the graft donor. J is TRBJ2-7 and V is TRBV28; 8 bases align to TRBD1. Here the sequenced sample was PBMCs, mostly from graft donor cells, taken 180 days after TCRalphabeta/CD19-depleted stem cell transplant. CDR3 sequence (DNA): TGTGCCAGCAGTCGATACAGGGGGACCTACGAGCAGTACTTC. The encoded protein is CASSRYRGTYEQYF.